The clone carrying this T cell receptor beta chain was seen a few times. This record belongs to a study of neurological immune-mediated disorders. Time point given: technical triplicate 2. The cDNA came from 5'RACE, which used 10-nucleotide random UMIs. TCRdb independently ran MiXCR on the 5' RACE reads; one entry per CDR3 protein. The profile shows around 56,000 distinct CDR3 sequences, around 24% of them singletons. The CDR3 contains 18 residues. CDR1 and CDR2 from the germline V gene are MGHRA and YSYEKL. V was cut by 0 bases and J by 4 bases, with 19 bases left in between. The specimen was PBMCs. The chain has TRBV4-1 and TRBJ1-3, with a tentative D call TRBD1 (5 bases). The TCR sequence derives from a man in his sixties with HTLV-1-associated myelopathy (HAM/TSP). The CDR3 protein is CASSQDIPGSASGNTIYF. CDR3 coding DNA: TGCGCCAGCAGCCAAGATATTCCAGGGTCAGCGTCCGGAAACACCATATATTTT.